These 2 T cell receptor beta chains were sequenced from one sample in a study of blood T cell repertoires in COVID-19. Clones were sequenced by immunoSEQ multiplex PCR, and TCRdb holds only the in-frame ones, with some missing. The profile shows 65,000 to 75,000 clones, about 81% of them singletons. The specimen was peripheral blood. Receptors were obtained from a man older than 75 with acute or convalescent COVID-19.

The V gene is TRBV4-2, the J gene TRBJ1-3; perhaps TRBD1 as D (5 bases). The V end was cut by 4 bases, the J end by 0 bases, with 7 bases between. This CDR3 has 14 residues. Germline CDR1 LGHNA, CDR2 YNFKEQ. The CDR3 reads CASSRQISGNTIYF. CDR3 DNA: TGTGCCAGCAGCCGACAGATCTCTGGAAACACCATATATTTT.

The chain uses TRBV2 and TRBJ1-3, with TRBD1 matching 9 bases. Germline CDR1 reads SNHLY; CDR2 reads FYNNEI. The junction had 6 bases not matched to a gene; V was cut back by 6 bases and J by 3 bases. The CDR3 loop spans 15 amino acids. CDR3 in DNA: TGTGCCAGCAGCCAAGGGACAGGGATTGGAAACACCATATATTTT. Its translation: CASSQGTGIGNTIYF.